The 2 T cell receptor beta chains below were found in one sample sequenced in a study of human T cells and chemical hapten exposure. Indicated time point: patch test 2, 6 weeks after DPC sensitization. Specified treatment: therapeutic diphenylcyclopropenone sensitization with weekly scalp DPC. A single record per CDR3 protein comes from TCRdb applying MiXCR to the RACE reads. The repertoire holds roughly 150,000 distinct CDR3 sequences, approximately 10% seen once, with about 1.4% in the top ten. The input for sequencing was whole blood, taken in connection with sensitization to the hapten diphenylcyclopropenone (DPC). Source of these receptors: a woman between 50 and 59 years old with alopecia areata. Some clones in this sample may be carry-over from other donors' samples.

V is TRBV7-2 and J is TRBJ2-7; TRBD2 matches at 7 bases. V was pared by 5 bases and J by 3 bases, with 4 bases of the junction left unmatched. Germline assignment: CDR1 SGHTA and CDR2 FQGNSA. The length of the CDR3 is 13 residues. This CDR3 reads CASSPGGGYEQYF. The CDR3 bases are TGTGCCAGCAGCCCTGGGGGGGGCTACGAGCAGTACTTC.

Ten or more counts support this clonotype. V is TRBV6-5 and J is TRBJ2-5; TRBD1 matches at 9 bases. CDR1 and CDR2 (germline): MNHEY, SVGAGI. The CDR3 is 16 amino acids. The junction had 9 bases not matched to a gene; V was cut back by 0 bases and J by 7 bases. The CDR3 is CASSYSNRGPVGTQYF. The CDR3 DNA reads as TGTGCCAGCAGTTACTCGAACAGGGGGCCGGTCGGGACCCAGTACTTC.